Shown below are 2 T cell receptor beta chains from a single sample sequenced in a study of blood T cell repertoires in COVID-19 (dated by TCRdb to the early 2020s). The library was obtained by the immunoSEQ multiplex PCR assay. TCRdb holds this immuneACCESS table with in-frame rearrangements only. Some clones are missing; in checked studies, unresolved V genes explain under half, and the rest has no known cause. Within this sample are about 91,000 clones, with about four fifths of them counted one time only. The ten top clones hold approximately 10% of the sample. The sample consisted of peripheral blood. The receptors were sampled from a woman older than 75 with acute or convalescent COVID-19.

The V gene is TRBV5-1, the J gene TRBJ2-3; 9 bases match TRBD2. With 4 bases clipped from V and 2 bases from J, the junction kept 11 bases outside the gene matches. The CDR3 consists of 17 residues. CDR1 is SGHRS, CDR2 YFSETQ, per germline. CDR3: CASSTSGTSRLTDTQYF. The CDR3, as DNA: TGCGCCAGCAGCACCTCCGGGACTAGCAGACTCACAGATACGCAGTATTTT.

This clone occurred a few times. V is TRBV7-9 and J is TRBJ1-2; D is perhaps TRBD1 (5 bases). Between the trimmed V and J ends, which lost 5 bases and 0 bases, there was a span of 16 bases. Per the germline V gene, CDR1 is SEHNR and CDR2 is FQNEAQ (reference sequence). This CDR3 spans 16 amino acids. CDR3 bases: TGTGCCAGCAGCCACATATCGACAGCATCTAACTATGGCTACACCTTC. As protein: CASSHISTASNYGYTF.